Listed here are 30 T cell receptor beta chains from one sample, sequenced in a study of technical replicates of blood from a few donors. The repertoire was sequenced with immunoSEQ multiplex PCR; TCRdb's copy has only in-frame clones and lacks some. The sample records 65,000 to 70,000 clones, about 90% being singletons. Source material: PBMCs. Receptor source: a human donor in good health. Some clones in this sample may be carry-over from other donors' samples.

The chain carries TRBV11-2 and TRBJ2-3, with D possibly matching TRBD2 (5 bases). The V gene lost 8 bases and the J gene lost 2 bases, with 17 bases spanning the gap. The CDR3 is 15 amino acids. Per the germline V gene, CDR1 is SGHAT and CDR2 is FQNNGV. The CDR3 DNA reads TGTGCCAGCTCCAAAGAGTGGACTTCCACAGATACGCAGTATTTT. It encodes CASSKEWTSTDTQYF.

The chain couples TRBV5-6 to TRBJ1-2; perhaps TRBD1 as D (5 bases). CDR3 size: 15 residues. Germline V lookup: CDR1 SGHDT, CDR2 YYEEEE. V lost 0 bases and J lost 1, with 10 bases in between. The CDR3 protein is CASSLAGRDNYGYTF. CDR3 nucleotides: TGTGCCAGCAGCTTGGCCGGCAGGGATAACTATGGCTACACCTTC. The variable domain in full, completed from reference TRBV5-6 and TRBJ1-2, reads DAGVTQSPTHLIKTRGQQVTLRCSPKSGHDTVSWYQQALGQGPQFIFQYYEEEERQRGNFPDRFSGHQFPNYSSELNVNALLLGDSALYLCASSLAGRDNYGYTFGSGTRLTVV.

The chain joins TRBV19 to TRBJ2-1; TRBD1 matches 12 bases. V shed 8 bases and J 3 bases; nucleotides not matched to a gene: 5. CDR3 length: 15 residues. The germline CDR1 and CDR2 sequences are LNHDA and SQIVND (reference sequence). CDR3 sequence reads: CASGRDRGLYNEQFF. The DNA for the CDR3 is TGTGCCAGTGGACGGGACAGGGGGCTCTACAATGAGCAGTTCTTC.

The V call is TRBV18, the J call TRBJ1-3; tentative D call: TRBD1 (6 bases). The V end was cut by 2 bases, the J end by 4 bases, with 12 bases between. Looked up from germline, CDR1 is KGHSH and CDR2 is LQKENI. The CDR3 totals 15 residues. For the CDR3, the DNA is TGTGCCAGCTCACCAGGGGGCCTATTAGGAAACACCATATATTTT. Amino acid sequence: CASSPGGLLGNTIYF.

The chain is built from TRBV18 and TRBJ2-1; perhaps TRBD2 as D (6 bases). V lost 3 bases, J lost 7 bases, and 13 bases lay in between. CDR1 is KGHSH and CDR2 is LQKENI in the germline V gene. This CDR3 has 14 residues. The CDR3 is CASSPLAWGNEQFF. The CDR3 DNA is TGTGCCAGCTCACCTCTAGCGTGGGGTAATGAGCAGTTCTTC.

The chain employs TRBV11-3 and TRBJ2-3; 9 positions match TRBD2. The V and J ends lost 1 base and 4 bases, in that order; junction bases with no gene match: 0. Germline V lookup: CDR1 SGHNT, CDR2 YENEEA. The CDR3 loop spans 14 amino acids. DNA of the CDR3: TGTGCCAGCAGCTTAGGGACTAGCGCAGATACGCAGTATTTT. Translation gives CASSLGTSADTQYF.

The gene calls are TRBV5-1 and TRBJ2-2; 7 bases fit TRBD2. The germline V gene encodes CDR1 SGHRS and CDR2 YFSETQ. The junction had 5 bases not matched to a gene; V was cut back by 5 bases and J by 1 base. The CDR3 sequence is 15 residues long. CDR3 sequence: CASREVAGNTGELFF. The DNA for the CDR3 is TGCGCCAGCAGGGAGGTAGCGGGGAACACCGGGGAGCTGTTTTTT.

The chain combines TRBV7-2 with TRBJ2-3, with 10 nucleotides matching TRBD2. This CDR3 region has 16 residues. J lost 5 bases, V lost 2 bases, and 7 bases had no gene match. The germline V gene encodes CDR1 SGHTA and CDR2 FQGNSA. Here the CDR3 DNA reads TGTGCCAGCAGCTTATTTGGACTAGCGGTCGTAGATACGCAGTATTTT. This translates into CASSLFGLAVVDTQYF.

CDR3 amino acids: CASSFEAGPNEQFF. The DNA of the CDR3 is TGTGCCAGCAGCTTTGAGGCGGGGCCTAATGAGCAGTTCTTC. V is TRBV7-9 and J is TRBJ2-1, with D possibly TRBD2 on 6 matching bases. This CDR3 is 14 amino acids long. The V gene's germline CDR1 is SEHNR and CDR2 FQNEAQ (reference sequence). Trimming removed 3 bases from V and 7 bases from J, with 13 bases in between.

In this sample, this clone turned up a few times. The chain recombines TRBV19 with TRBJ1-6; D ambiguous. Trimming cost V 9 bases and J 0 bases, with 15 bases left between them. Germline V CDR1 and CDR2: LNHDA, SQIVND (reference sequence). The CDR3 is 16 amino acids. The CDR3 sequence is CASKPQFFSYNSPLHF. In DNA, the CDR3 is TGTGCCAGCAAACCTCAGTTTTTCTCCTATAATTCACCCCTCCACTTT.

The chain employs TRBV18 and TRBJ2-2; 7 nucleotides match TRBD2. J was trimmed by 4 bases and V by 1 base; bases with no gene match: 6. The germline V gene encodes CDR1 KGHSH and CDR2 LQKENI. There are 16 residues in the CDR3. CDR3 DNA sequence: TGTGCCAGCTCACCACTAGCGGGCGTTAGCACCGGGGAGCTGTTTTTT. Translating gives CASSPLAGVSTGELFF.

This rearrangement joins TRBV7-9 to TRBJ1-1; TRBD1 agrees at 11 bases. Germline V lookup: CDR1 SEHNR, CDR2 FQNEAQ (reference sequence). This CDR3 region has 14 residues. Trimming at V came to 4 bases and at J to 6 bases, leaving 4 bases not matched to a gene. CDR3 bases: TGTGCCAGCAGCTCGGGACAGGGGGAGCCTGAAGCTTTCTTT. Translation gives CASSSGQGEPEAFF.

This clone has a handful of counts. V is TRBV2 and J is TRBJ2-5, with D possibly TRBD1 on 5 matching bases. Trimming cost V 7 bases and J 3 bases, with 12 bases left between them. Germline V lookup: CDR1 SNHLY, CDR2 FYNNEI. The length of the CDR3 is 13 residues. This CDR3 reads CASIRGREETQYF. CDR3 nucleotide sequence: TGTGCCAGCATACGAGGCAGGGAAGAGACCCAGTACTTC.

CDR3 region: CASSPAAVTWNTEAFF. The CDR3, as DNA: TGCGCCAGCAGCCCCGCCGCGGTTACTTGGAACACTGAAGCTTTCTTT. This chain uses TRBV4-3 with TRBJ1-1; no clear D. V gave up 4 bases and J gave up 1 base, with 16 bases separating them. Germline V gives CDR1 LGHNA, CDR2 YSLEER. The CDR3 length is 16 residues.

The chain couples TRBV7-3 to TRBJ2-1, with 7 bases fitting TRBD1. Germline CDR1 reads SGHTA; CDR2 reads FQGTGA. CDR3 size: 15 residues. Trimming removed 5 bases from V and 3 bases from J; junction bases left unmatched: 7. CDR3 loop: CASSPIRDSYNEQFF. Here the CDR3 DNA reads TGTGCCAGCAGCCCAATTCGGGACAGCTACAATGAGCAGTTCTTC.

A single count supports this clone. The rearrangement links TRBV28 to TRBJ2-7, with 8 nucleotides matching TRBD1. Germline V gives CDR1 MDHEN, CDR2 SYDVKM. With 5 bases clipped from V and 5 bases from J, the junction kept 11 bases outside the gene matches. This CDR3 is 15 amino acids long. The CDR3 loop is CASSPPWAGGHEQYF. In DNA, the CDR3 is TGTGCCAGCAGTCCGCCCTGGGCAGGGGGCCACGAGCAGTACTTC. The full variable domain, its missing parts supplied by reference TRBV28 and TRBJ2-7, is DVKVTQSSRYLVKRTGEKVFLECVQDMDHENMFWYRQDPGLGLRLIYFSYDVKMKEKGDIPEGYSVSREKKERFSLILESASTNQTSMYLCASSPPWAGGHEQYFGPGTRLTVT.

Remarks on this clone: An end of the junction differs from the germline gene, which may be a read error. The chain links TRBV9 to TRBJ2-7; 9 positions match TRBD2. The CDR3 totals 14 residues. Germline V gene sequence: CDR1 SGDLS, CDR2 YYNGEE. CDR3 nucleotides: TGTGCCAGCAGCCCAGATGGGGGGACTAGCACCCTGTCCTTC. Translated: CASSPDGGTSTLSF.

The gene calls are TRBV18 and TRBJ2-1, with 7 bases fitting TRBD2. J lost 4 bases, V lost 6 bases, and 6 bases had no gene match. The germline gives CDR1 KGHSH, CDR2 LQKENI. This CDR3 has 14 residues. This chain's CDR3 is CASSLSSGYNEQFF. CDR3 coding DNA: TGTGCCAGCTCCCTTTCTAGCGGATACAATGAGCAGTTCTTC. Full variable domain (rest looked up from reference TRBV18 and TRBJ2-1): NAGVMQNPRHLVRRRGQEARLRCSPMKGHSHVYWYRQLPEEGLKFMVYLQKENIIDESGMPKERFSAEFPKEGPSILRIQQVVRGDSAAYFCASSLSSGYNEQFFGPGTRLTVL.

The chain joins TRBV4-1 to TRBJ1-4, with D possibly matching TRBD1 (6 bases). V gave up 5 bases and J gave up 3 bases, with 13 bases separating them. Germline values: CDR1 MGHRA, CDR2 YSYEKL. The CDR3 consists of 15 residues. The CDR3 nucleotides are TGCGCCAGCAGCATACAGGGCACATCTAATGAAAAACTGTTTTTT. Residues: CASSIQGTSNEKLFF.

The chain links TRBV27 to TRBJ2-7, with 8 nucleotides matching TRBD1. Germline trimming cut 0 bases from V and 5 bases from J; bases unmatched to any gene: 9. Germline CDR1 reads MNHEY; CDR2 reads SMNVEV (reference sequence). This CDR3 comprises 16 residues. CDR3 in DNA: TGTGCCAGCAGTTTATCCAATTTGGCCAGGGGGCACGAGCAGTACTTC. Amino acid sequence: CASSLSNLARGHEQYF.

The CDR3 DNA follows: TGTGCCAGCTCACCTGGGTTTGGCAGGGCGGAGGAGCAGTACTTC. Translating gives CASSPGFGRAEEQYF. The chain employs TRBV18 and TRBJ2-7; perhaps TRBD1 as D (5 bases). The germline gives CDR1 KGHSH, CDR2 LQKENI. This CDR3 contains 15 residues. V was pared by 3 bases and J by 7 bases, with 19 bases between.

This clone was seen a single time. V gene TRBV4-2 combines with J gene TRBJ1-5, with D possibly matching TRBD1 (5 bases). Trimming shortened V by 1 base and J by 7 bases, and 11 bases separated the two germline ends. The CDR3 runs 14 residues. Per germline, CDR1 LGHNA and CDR2 YNFKEQ. This chain's CDR3 is CASSQGGDGQPQHF. In DNA, the CDR3 is TGTGCCAGCAGCCAAGGGGGGGATGGACAGCCCCAGCATTTT.

The V and J genes are TRBV11-1 and TRBJ2-2; 8 nucleotides match TRBD1. The CDR3 loop spans 18 amino acids. The germline V gene has CDR1 SGHAT and CDR2 FQDESV (reference sequence). V was clipped by 2 bases and J by 0 bases; unmatched bases: 8. DNA of the CDR3: TGTGCCAGCAGCTTATCCTTCGGACAGGGACCGAACACCGGGGAGCTGTTTTTT. Translating gives CASSLSFGQGPNTGELFF.

V usage is TRBV5-1 and J usage is TRBJ1-1; no clear D gene. Germline assignment: CDR1 SGHRS and CDR2 YFSETQ. This CDR3 is built from 11 residues. Deletions cut 6 bases from V and 5 bases from J, with 8 bases between. The CDR3 loop reads CASTSGTEAFF. DNA for the CDR3: TGCGCCAGCACCTCCGGGACTGAAGCTTTCTTT.

This chain connects TRBV30 to TRBJ1-6; TRBD1 might be the D (6 bases). From germline, CDR1 is GTSNPN and CDR2 SVGIG (reference sequence). The CDR3 is made up of 15 amino acids. V was shortened by 2 bases and J by 10 bases, with 18 bases between the two germline ends. The CDR3 nucleotides are TGTGCCTGGAGTAGGTTGGCAGGGGCCAGCTCACCCCTCCACTTT. Its protein product is CAWSRLAGASSPLHF.

The genes are TRBV9 and TRBJ1-2; TRBD1 matches at 8 bases. CDR1 is SGDLS and CDR2 is YYNGEE in the germline V gene. Trimming took 3 bases from V and 7 from J; bases not matched to a gene: 8. The CDR3 has 14 amino acids. DNA of the CDR3: TGTGCCAGCAGCGCCCAGGACAGGGTCCGTGGCTACACCTTC. Amino acid sequence: CASSAQDRVRGYTF.

V usage is TRBV5-6 and J usage is TRBJ2-1, with TRBD2 matching over 7 bases. The J segment lost 3 bases and the V segment lost 1 base, leaving 10 bases of the junction unmatched. This CDR3 is 17 amino acids long. CDR1 is SGHDT and CDR2 is YYEEEE in the germline V gene. The CDR3 bases are TGTGCCAGCAGCTTGTCCCTAACTAGCGCCGACTACAATGAGCAGTTCTTC. Residues: CASSLSLTSADYNEQFF.

This chain uses TRBV18 with TRBJ2-5, with 8 bases matching TRBD2. The CDR3 contains 13 residues. Germline CDR1 KGHSH, CDR2 LQKENI. Unmatched junction bases numbered 0, after V lost 2 bases and J lost 4 bases. CDR3 nucleotide sequence: TGTGCCAGCTCACCAGGGACTAGAGAGACCCAGTACTTC. Amino acid sequence: CASSPGTRETQYF.

This chain connects TRBV5-1 to TRBJ2-2; possible D gene TRBD1, 6 bases. The germline CDR1 and CDR2 sequences are SGHRS and YFSETQ. Deletions cut 4 bases from V and 4 bases from J, with 11 bases between. This CDR3 spans 14 amino acids. The CDR3 region has the DNA TGCGCCAGCAGCAACAGGGTGGCCACCGGGGAGCTGTTTTTT. This sequence encodes CASSNRVATGELFF.

This clone has just a few counts. The CDR3 nucleotides are TGTGCCAGCAGCTTAGGCGAACCCAGCTCCTACAATGAGCAGTTCTTC. As protein: CASSLGEPSSYNEQFF. This chain links TRBV13 with TRBJ2-1; D gene uncertain. Germline lookup yields CDR1 PRHDT and CDR2 FYEKMQ (reference sequence). V was cut by 0 bases and J by 0 bases, with 9 bases left in between. The CDR3 consists of 16 residues.